This TCR beta chain appears in the sequencing data of a study of blood T cell repertoires in COVID-19. Using immunoSEQ multiplex PCR, the repertoire was profiled, and TCRdb retains in-frame clones only, with some absent. This repertoire shows 180,000 or so clones, about 86% found once; its top ten account for around 3.5%. Material: peripheral blood. The receptor comes from a man aged 18-30 years with active or convalescent COVID-19.

The CDR3 nucleotides read TGTGCCAGCTCACCCGTGAATTCCGGGAGCACAGATACGCAGTATTTT. Protein sequence: CASSPVNSGSTDTQYF. V gene TRBV18 combines with J gene TRBJ2-3; D is undetermined. Looked up from germline, CDR1 is KGHSH and CDR2 is LQKENI. V lost 3 bases to trimming and J lost 0 bases, with 13 bases between them. This CDR3 contains 16 residues. The variable domain in full, with the rest retrieved from reference TRBV18 and TRBJ2-3, is NAGVMQNPRHLVRRRGQEARLRCSPMKGHSHVYWYRQLPEEGLKFMVYLQKENIIDESGMPKERFSAEFPKEGPSILRIQQVVRGDSAAYFCASSPVNSGSTDTQYFGPGTRLTVL.